This TCR beta chain derives from a study of T-cell memory formation after mild COVID-19. For the study at large: Largely, TCR clusters stayed within a single donor.

The V gene's germline CDR1 is LNHNV and CDR2 YYDKDF (reference sequence). Losses at the gene ends were 3 bases for V and 9 bases for J; bases not matched to a gene: 8. This CDR3 comprises 15 residues. Study results and limitations: Whereas later expanders leaned CD4+, clones contracting day 15 to 85 showed a balanced CD4/CD8 makeup.

Concerning this clonotype: No antigen is known for it.

MiXCR, applied by TCRdb to the 5' RACE reads, yields one record per CDR3 protein. The sample includes 150,000 or so distinct CDR3 sequences, around 15% of them seen just once. This rearrangement joins TRBV15 to TRBJ2-3; 11 nucleotides match TRBD1. Sequencing was done on a sample of PBMCs or a T cell subset sorted from them (not recorded which). The sequence was obtained from an adult woman who had mild COVID-19 (a few samples of this study predate the infection). Cell type and time point are not known. CDR3 in DNA: TGTGCCACCAGCAGGAAGGGACAGGGGGTTGACACGCAGTATTTT. Amino acid sequence: CATSRKGQGVDTQYF.